This entry lists 26 T cell receptor beta chains sequenced from one sample in a study of cytomegalovirus exposure and HLA in healthy donors. The method was immunoSEQ multiplex PCR; TCRdb's version includes in-frame clones alone and lacks a portion of them. The sample has some 170,000 clones; approximately 86% are singletons. The sample was PBMCs. The receptors were sampled from a man aged 18 to 29 in good health and CMV-seropositive.

This clone was seen only once. The chain carries TRBV6-5 and TRBJ2-5, with D maybe TRBD2 (7 bases). Germline CDR1 and CDR2: MNHEY and SVGAGI. Trimming took 8 bases from V and 5 from J, leaving 21 bases between them. The CDR3 is 15 amino acids. The CDR3 sequence is CASSRWGGQVETQYF. The DNA for the CDR3 is TGTGCCAGCTCCCGTTGGGGGGGGCAGGTGGAGACCCAGTACTTC.

This chain joins TRBV19 and TRBJ1-1; D is ambiguous. The CDR3 runs to 13 residues. Germline V gives CDR1 LNHDA, CDR2 SQIVND (reference sequence). V shed 6 bases and J shed 5 bases, with 13 bases lying between them. In DNA form, the CDR3 reads TGTGCCAGTAGCCCTTCCCCGTTTACTGAAGCTTTCTTT. It specifies CASSPSPFTEAFF.

This chain uses TRBV28 with TRBJ2-7; D not certain. This CDR3 is built from 12 residues. V lost 6 bases and J lost 5, with 11 bases in between. CDR1 and CDR2 (germline): MDHEN, SYDVKM. The CDR3 DNA follows: TGTGCCAGCAGCTTCAGACTCGACGAGCAGTACTTC. Translation: CASSFRLDEQYF.

The gene calls are TRBV18 and TRBJ2-3; the match to TRBD1 covers 9 bases. CDR1 KGHSH and CDR2 LQKENI come from the germline V gene. V was clipped by 4 bases and J by 2 bases; unmatched bases: 10. The CDR3 totals 17 residues. The CDR3 bases are TGTGCCAGCTCACAAGGACAGGGGCGCCCTCACACAGATACGCAGTATTTT. Protein: CASSQGQGRPHTDTQYF. Full variable domain (rest looked up from reference TRBV18 and TRBJ2-3): NAGVMQNPRHLVRRRGQEARLRCSPMKGHSHVYWYRQLPEEGLKFMVYLQKENIIDESGMPKERFSAEFPKEGPSILRIQQVVRGDSAAYFCASSQGQGRPHTDTQYFGPGTRLTVL.

V is TRBV20-1 and J is TRBJ2-7; D not resolved. This CDR3 has 10 amino acids. Trimming stripped 6 bases from V and 6 bases from J, with 9 bases between. Germline lookup yields CDR1 DFQATT and CDR2 SNEGSKA (reference sequence). The CDR3 region is CSAKRVEQYF. The CDR3 DNA reads TGCAGTGCGAAAAGAGTCGAGCAGTACTTC.

This chain connects TRBV7-2 to TRBJ2-2; weak D call: TRBD2 (6 bases). The ends were cut back, 5 bases at V and 7 bases at J, with 20 bases in the middle. The germline V gene has CDR1 SGHTA and CDR2 FQGNSA. The CDR3 spans 16 residues. The CDR3 sequence: CASSRSGTARGGELFF. The DNA of the CDR3 is TGTGCCAGCAGCAGGTCCGGGACCGCGCGGGGCGGGGAGCTGTTTTTT.

The rearrangement links TRBV4-3 to TRBJ2-3; TRBD2 agrees at 9 bases. The CDR3 is 18 amino acids. The trim removed 3 bases at V and 6 bases at J, leaving 16 bases unmatched. The germline gives CDR1 LGHNA, CDR2 YSLEER. For the CDR3, the DNA is TGCGCCAGCAGCCATCTATCCATTAGCGGGGGTCGAGGGGATACGCAGTATTTT. Amino acid sequence: CASSHLSISGGRGDTQYF.

The table lists this clone with a few counts. The CDR3 reads CASSYRGSEQFF. DNA of the CDR3: TGTGCCAGCAGTTACAGGGGGAGTGAGCAGTTCTTC. V usage is TRBV27 and J usage is TRBJ2-1; 8 nucleotides match TRBD1. Per germline, CDR1 MNHEY and CDR2 SMNVEV (reference sequence). This CDR3 has 12 residues. J lost 9 bases, V lost 4 bases, and 2 bases had no gene match.

This clone was counted a single time. V usage is TRBV4-3 and J usage is TRBJ2-3, with TRBD2 identical over 7 bases. The CDR3 spans 18 residues. V shed 0 bases, J shed 4 bases, and the junction held 13 bases outside the gene matches. The V gene's germline CDR1 is LGHNA and CDR2 YSLEER. DNA of the CDR3: TGCGCCAGCAGCCAAGATGTCAGGACTAGATTGGAGTCAGATACGCAGTATTTT. It encodes CASSQDVRTRLESDTQYF.

The gene calls are TRBV5-1 and TRBJ1-4, with a tentative D call TRBD1 (6 bases). The germline V gene has CDR1 SGHRS and CDR2 YFSETQ. The germline V and J ends were trimmed by 4 bases and 3 bases, with 13 bases remaining between them. The CDR3 runs 15 residues. CDR3 loop: CASSLEGGPNEKLFF. The CDR3 nucleotides read TGCGCCAGCAGCCTCGAGGGGGGGCCTAATGAAAAACTGTTTTTT.

Notes on this clone: Compared with germline, one end of the junction differs, possibly owing to a read error. In DNA, the CDR3 is TGTGCCAGCTCTCCACCGGGACAGGGTATGGCTGAAGCTTTCTTT. It codes for CASSPPGQGMAEAFF. The chain joins TRBV18 to TRBJ1-1, with 9 bases identical to TRBD1. The germline V gene has CDR1 KGHSH and CDR2 LQKENI. The CDR3 length is 15 residues.

The rearrangement joins TRBV11-2 to TRBJ2-3; D is unclear. Germline-derived CDR1 and CDR2 are SGHAT and FQNNGV. V lost 7 bases and J 4 bases, leaving 9 bases between the germline ends. CDR3 length: 12 residues. CDR3 loop: CASTPRSDTQYF. In DNA form, the CDR3 reads TGTGCCAGCACGCCTAGGTCAGATACGCAGTATTTT.

This clone has just one count. The chain combines TRBV5-4 with TRBJ2-2; 14 bases match TRBD2. V was pared by 3 bases and J by 10 bases, with 17 bases of the junction left unmatched. Germline V CDR1 and CDR2: SGHNT, YYREEE (reference sequence). The CDR3 loop spans 19 amino acids. CDR3 nucleotides: TGTGCCAGCAGCTCGCCGGGACTAGCGGGGGTTCGGGGTTCGGTGGAGCTGTTTTTT. Translating gives CASSSPGLAGVRGSVELFF.

V gene TRBV28 combines with J gene TRBJ2-7; a weak D match, TRBD2 (6 bases). The CDR3 spans 14 residues. Looked up from germline, CDR1 is MDHEN and CDR2 is SYDVKM. The V gene lost 6 bases and the J gene lost 3 bases, with 15 bases spanning the gap. The CDR3 region has the DNA TGTGCCAGCAGGGGGACTCCAGCGGTCTACGAGCAGTACTTC. Amino acid sequence: CASRGTPAVYEQYF.

The rearrangement joins TRBV7-8 to TRBJ2-4; 9 nucleotides line up with TRBD1. CDR1 and CDR2 from the germline V gene are SGHVS and FQNEAQ. V dropped 0 bases and J dropped 4; count of bases not matched to a gene: 4. This CDR3 spans 16 amino acids. The CDR3 DNA reads as TGTGCCAGCAGCTTAGCGGGACAGGGTAAAAAAAACATTCAGTACTTC. Translated, it gives CASSLAGQGKKNIQYF.

The chain recombines TRBV13 with TRBJ2-2, with 7 bases identical to TRBD1. Per the germline V gene, CDR1 is PRHDT and CDR2 is FYEKMQ (reference sequence). The CDR3 contains 16 residues. The V segment lost 5 bases and the J segment 2 bases; nucleotides outside the gene matches: 8. CDR3 residues: CASSHLGQTNTGELFF. CDR3 nucleotide sequence: TGTGCCAGCAGCCACCTGGGACAGACCAACACCGGGGAGCTGTTTTTT.

The chain links TRBV7-2 to TRBJ1-1; tentative D call: TRBD1 (5 bases). The V and J ends lost 2 bases and 3 bases respectively, with 13 bases between them. Germline V gene sequence: CDR1 SGHTA, CDR2 FQGNSA. The CDR3 covers 15 residues. The CDR3 reads CASSLQGAGYTEAFF. The CDR3 DNA is TGTGCCAGCAGCTTACAGGGCGCGGGGTACACTGAAGCTTTCTTT.

The chain couples TRBV25-1 to TRBJ1-1; 10 nucleotides agree with TRBD1. The V gene's germline CDR1 is MGHDK and CDR2 SYGVNS. V trimming: 3 bases; J trimming: 3 bases; junction bases outside the gene matches: 4. CDR3 length equals 15 residues. CDR3 DNA sequence: TGTGCCAGCAGTGATCCCGGGACAGGGGACACTGAAGCTTTCTTT. Protein product: CASSDPGTGDTEAFF.

This clone was found a few times. CDR3 region: CATRRDYPYEQYF. CDR3 DNA: TGTGCCACCCGTAGAGACTATCCCTACGAGCAGTACTTC. This chain joins TRBV15 and TRBJ2-7; tentatively, D is TRBD2 (5 bases). V lost 8 bases and J 2 bases, leaving 13 bases between the germline ends. The germline V gene encodes CDR1 LNHNV and CDR2 YYDKDF (reference sequence). CDR3 length: 13 residues.

This clone was counted only a few times. The V gene is TRBV27, the J gene TRBJ1-6; a weak D match, TRBD1 (5 bases). Germline CDR1 and CDR2: MNHEY and SMNVEV (reference sequence). This CDR3 has 15 residues. V lost 1 base and J lost 8, with 12 bases in between. The CDR3 loop reads CASSLYGGSHSPLHF. DNA of the CDR3: TGTGCCAGCAGTTTATACGGGGGATCCCATTCACCCCTCCACTTT.

Notes on this clone: In the same sample, other DNA sequences code for this CDR3. The rearrangement uses TRBV7-2 and TRBJ1-2; D remains ambiguous. Trimming stripped 2 bases from V and 8 bases from J, with 6 bases between. The CDR3 is made up of 11 amino acids. The germline V gene has CDR1 SGHTA and CDR2 FQGNSA. The CDR3 nucleotides read TGTGCCAGCAGCTTAAGCAGGGGCTACACCTTC. This gives the protein CASSLSRGYTF.

This chain links TRBV18 with TRBJ1-1; TRBD1 might be the D (5 bases). The CDR3 spans 15 residues. Germline V gives CDR1 KGHSH, CDR2 LQKENI. The germline V and J ends were trimmed by 2 bases and 1 base, with 11 bases remaining between them. The CDR3 sequence: CASSPRTTKNTEAFF. For the CDR3, the DNA is TGTGCCAGCTCACCAAGGACAACCAAGAACACTGAAGCTTTCTTT.

V and J are TRBV5-6 and TRBJ1-1; unclear D gene. In germline, CDR1 is SGHDT, CDR2 YYEEEE. V lost 7 bases and J 7 bases, leaving 14 bases between the germline ends. The CDR3 is made up of 12 amino acids. CDR3 protein: CASRGGSGEAFF. As DNA, the CDR3 is TGTGCCAGCCGGGGAGGAAGTGGTGAAGCTTTCTTT.

This clone appeared a single time. The rearrangement joins TRBV4-1 to TRBJ2-2; 9 nucleotides align to TRBD1. The V gene's germline CDR1 is MGHRA and CDR2 YSYEKL. The V segment lost 4 bases and the J segment 1 base; nucleotides outside the gene matches: 7. This CDR3 is 17 amino acids long. The CDR3 nucleotides are TGCGCCAGCAGCCGCAAACTGGACAGGGGGAACACCGGGGAGCTGTTTTTT. Its translation: CASSRKLDRGNTGELFF.

The sample holds one count of this clone. V is TRBV7-6 and J is TRBJ2-7; 7 nucleotides agree with TRBD1. J gave up 4 bases and V 1 base, and 4 bases lay outside the gene matches. The CDR3 runs to 14 residues. Germline CDR1 and CDR2: SGHVS and FNYEAQ. CDR3 sequence (DNA): TGTGCCAGCAGCTTAGTAGGGGGCAGATACGAGCAGTACTTC. Translation: CASSLVGGRYEQYF. The variable domain in full, with the rest retrieved from reference TRBV7-6 and TRBJ2-7, is GAGVSQSPRYKVTKRGQDVALRCDPISGHVSLYWYRQALGQGPEFLTYFNYEAQQDKSGLPNDRFSAERPEGSISTLTIQRTEQRDSAMYRCASSLVGGRYEQYFGPGTRLTVT.

This clone was seen once. J is TRBJ1-4 and V is TRBV19, with a possible D match to TRBD1 (6 bases). This CDR3 has 13 amino acids. Trimming pared 10 bases from V and 10 bases from J, leaving 19 bases between. The germline gives CDR1 LNHDA, CDR2 SQIVND (reference sequence). CDR3 nucleotides: TGTGCCACCCGACAGGCGGAACAAAGAAAACTGTTTTTT. This encodes CATRQAEQRKLFF. The variable domain in full, completed from reference TRBV19 and TRBJ1-4, reads DGGITQSPKYLFRKEGQNVTLSCEQNLNHDAMYWYRQDPGQGLRLIYYSQIVNDFQKGDIAEGYSVSREKKESFPLTVTSAQKNPTAFYLCATRQAEQRKLFFGSGTQLSVL.